The present entry profiles one T cell receptor (beta chain) with its context. Data came from immunoSEQ multiplex PCR; TCRdb stores just in-frame clones and leaves some out. The sample holds about 40,000 clones, about 76% seen once. The data originate from a study of T cells in localized non-small cell lung cancer. V lost 4 bases and J 8 bases, leaving 14 bases between the germline ends. The CDR3 covers 13 residues. The sample here was peripheral blood mononuclear cells, taken before any cancer treatment. This receptor was identified in a male donor at least 60 years old with stage II lung adenocarcinoma. This sequence joins TRBV23-1 and TRBJ1-2; D call uncertain. TRBV23-1 is sorted into the ORF group, with uncertain function. CDR3 region: CASSRFLIRGYTF. In DNA, the CDR3 is TGCGCCAGCAGTCGGTTTCTGATACGGGGCTACACCTTC.